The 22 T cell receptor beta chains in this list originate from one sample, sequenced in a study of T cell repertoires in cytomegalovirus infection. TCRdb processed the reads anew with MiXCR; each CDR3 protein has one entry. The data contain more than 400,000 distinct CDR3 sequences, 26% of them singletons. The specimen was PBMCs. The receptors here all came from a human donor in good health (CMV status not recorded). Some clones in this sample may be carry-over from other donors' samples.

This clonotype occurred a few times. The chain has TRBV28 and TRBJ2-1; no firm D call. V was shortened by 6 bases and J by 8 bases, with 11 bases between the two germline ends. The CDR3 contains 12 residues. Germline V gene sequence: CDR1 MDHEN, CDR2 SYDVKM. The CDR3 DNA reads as TGTGCCAGCAGGTGGGCTAGGGATGAGCAGTTCTTC. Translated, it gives CASRWARDEQFF.

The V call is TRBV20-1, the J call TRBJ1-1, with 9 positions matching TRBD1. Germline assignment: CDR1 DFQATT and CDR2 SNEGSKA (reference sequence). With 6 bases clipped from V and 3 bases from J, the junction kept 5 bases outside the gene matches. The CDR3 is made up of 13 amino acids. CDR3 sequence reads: CSAGQGGYTEAFF. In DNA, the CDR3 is TGCAGTGCGGGACAGGGAGGATACACTGAAGCTTTCTTT.

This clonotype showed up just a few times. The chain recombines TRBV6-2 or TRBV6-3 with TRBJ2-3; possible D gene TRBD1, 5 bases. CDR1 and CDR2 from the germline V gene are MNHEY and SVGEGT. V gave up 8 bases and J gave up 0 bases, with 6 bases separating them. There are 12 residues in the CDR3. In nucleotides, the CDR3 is TGTGCCAGCGGACACAGCACAGATACGCAGTATTTT. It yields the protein CASGHSTDTQYF.

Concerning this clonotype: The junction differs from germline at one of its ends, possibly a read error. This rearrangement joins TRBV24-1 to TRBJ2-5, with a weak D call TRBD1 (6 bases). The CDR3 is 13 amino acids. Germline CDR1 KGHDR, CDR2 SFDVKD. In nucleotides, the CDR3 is TGTGCCACCAGGGGGGCAGAAAGAGAGTCCCAGTACTTC. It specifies CATRGAERESQYF.

The CDR3 loop is CASSRYESSYNEQFF. The CDR3 nucleotides are TGTGCCAGCAGCCGATACGAGAGCTCCTACAATGAGCAGTTCTTC. This rearrangement joins TRBV5-4 to TRBJ2-1; D is unresolved. Trimming took 4 bases from V and 0 from J, leaving 11 bases between them. Germline V gives CDR1 SGHNT, CDR2 YYREEE (reference sequence). The CDR3 spans 15 residues. Full variable domain (missing parts from reference TRBV5-4 and TRBJ2-1): ETGVTQSPTHLIKTRGQQVTLRCSSQSGHNTVSWYQQALGQGPQFIFQYYREEENGRGNFPPRFSGLQFPNYSSELNVNALELDDSALYLCASSRYESSYNEQFFGPGTRLTVL.

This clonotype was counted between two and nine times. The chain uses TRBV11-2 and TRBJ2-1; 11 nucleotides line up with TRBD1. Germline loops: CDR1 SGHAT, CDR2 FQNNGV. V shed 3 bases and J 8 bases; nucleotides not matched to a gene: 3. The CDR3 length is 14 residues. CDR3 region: CASSLDRGPYEQFF. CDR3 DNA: TGTGCCAGCAGCTTGGACAGGGGGCCGTATGAGCAGTTCTTC.

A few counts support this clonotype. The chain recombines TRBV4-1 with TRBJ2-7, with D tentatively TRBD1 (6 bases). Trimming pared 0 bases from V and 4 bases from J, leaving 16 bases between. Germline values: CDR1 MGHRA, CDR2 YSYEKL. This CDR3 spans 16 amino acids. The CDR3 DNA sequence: TGCGCCAGCAGCCAAGATCAGCAGGGGCAAAGTTACGAGCAGTACTTC. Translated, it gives CASSQDQQGQSYEQYF.

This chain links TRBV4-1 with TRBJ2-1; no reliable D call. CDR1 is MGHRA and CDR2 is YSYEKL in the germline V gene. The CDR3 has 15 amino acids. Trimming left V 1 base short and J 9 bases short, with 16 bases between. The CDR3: CASSQALARSGEQFF. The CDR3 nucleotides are TGCGCCAGCAGCCAAGCCCTTGCGAGGTCCGGTGAGCAGTTCTTC.

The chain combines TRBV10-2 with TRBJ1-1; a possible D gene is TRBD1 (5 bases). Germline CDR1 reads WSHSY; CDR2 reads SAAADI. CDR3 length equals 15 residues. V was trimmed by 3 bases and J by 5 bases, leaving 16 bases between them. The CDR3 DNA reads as TGCGCCAGCAGTGAAGGCGTAGGGGTCAGAACTGAAGCTTTCTTT. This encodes CASSEGVGVRTEAFF.

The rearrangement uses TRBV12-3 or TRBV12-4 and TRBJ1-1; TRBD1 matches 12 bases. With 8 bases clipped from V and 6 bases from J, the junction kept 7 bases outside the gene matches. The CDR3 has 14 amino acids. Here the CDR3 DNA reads TGTGCCAGCCCTTCCCGGGACAGGGGGCCTGAAGCTTTCTTT. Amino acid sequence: CASPSRDRGPEAFF.

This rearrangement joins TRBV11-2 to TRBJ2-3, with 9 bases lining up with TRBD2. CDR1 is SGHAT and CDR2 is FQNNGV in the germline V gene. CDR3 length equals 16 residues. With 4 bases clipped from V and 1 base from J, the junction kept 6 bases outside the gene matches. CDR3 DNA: TGTGCCAGCAGCTCAACTTGGACTAGCGGCACAGATACGCAGTATTTT. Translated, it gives CASSSTWTSGTDTQYF. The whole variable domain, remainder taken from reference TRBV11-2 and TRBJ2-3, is EAGVAQSPRYKIIEKRQSVAFWCNPISGHATLYWYQQILGQGPKLLIQFQNNGVVDDSQLPKDRFSAERLKGVDSTLKIQPAKLEDSAVYLCASSSTWTSGTDTQYFGPGTRLTVL.

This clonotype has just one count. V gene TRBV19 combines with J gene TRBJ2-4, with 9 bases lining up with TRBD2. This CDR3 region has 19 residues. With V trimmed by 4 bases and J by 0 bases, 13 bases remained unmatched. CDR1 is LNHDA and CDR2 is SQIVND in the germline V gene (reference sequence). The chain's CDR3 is CASSSGLARGGIAKNIQYF. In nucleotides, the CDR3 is TGTGCCAGTAGTAGCGGACTAGCGCGGGGCGGGATAGCCAAAAACATTCAGTACTTC.

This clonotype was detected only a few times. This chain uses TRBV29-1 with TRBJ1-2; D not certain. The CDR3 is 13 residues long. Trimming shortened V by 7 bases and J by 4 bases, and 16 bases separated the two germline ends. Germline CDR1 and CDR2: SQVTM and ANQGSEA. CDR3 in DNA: TGCAGCGCCCGGGTAGGAAGTGGCTATGGCTACACCTTC. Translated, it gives CSARVGSGYGYTF.

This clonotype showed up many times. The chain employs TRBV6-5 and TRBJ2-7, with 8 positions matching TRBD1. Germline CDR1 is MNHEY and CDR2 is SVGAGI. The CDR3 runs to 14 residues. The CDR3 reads CASSPGERTGLFHV. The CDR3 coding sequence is TGTGCCAGCAGTCCCGGTGAGCGGACAGGGCTTTTTCACGTC.

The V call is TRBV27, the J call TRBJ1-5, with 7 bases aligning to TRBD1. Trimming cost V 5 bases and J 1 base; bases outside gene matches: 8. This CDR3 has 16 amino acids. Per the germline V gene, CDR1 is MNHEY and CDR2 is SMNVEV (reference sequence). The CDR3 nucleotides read TGTGCCAGCAGTATCCGACAGGGCCGAAGCAATCAGCCCCAGCATTTT. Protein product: CASSIRQGRSNQPQHF.

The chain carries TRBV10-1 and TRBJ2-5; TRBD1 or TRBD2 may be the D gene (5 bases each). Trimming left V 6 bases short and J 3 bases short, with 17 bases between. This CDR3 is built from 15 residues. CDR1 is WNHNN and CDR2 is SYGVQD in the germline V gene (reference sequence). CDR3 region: CASSIGTGGEETQYF. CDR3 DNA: TGCGCCAGCAGCATTGGGACGGGTGGTGAAGAGACCCAGTACTTC.

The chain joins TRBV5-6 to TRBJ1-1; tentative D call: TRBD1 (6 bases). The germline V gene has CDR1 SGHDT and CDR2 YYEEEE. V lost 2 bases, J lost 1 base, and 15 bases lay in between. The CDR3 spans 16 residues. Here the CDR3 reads CASSLPGVEGNTEAFF. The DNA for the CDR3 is TGTGCCAGCAGCTTACCAGGGGTTGAGGGGAACACTGAAGCTTTCTTT. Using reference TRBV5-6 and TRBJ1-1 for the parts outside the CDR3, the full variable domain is DAGVTQSPTHLIKTRGQQVTLRCSPKSGHDTVSWYQQALGQGPQFIFQYYEEEERQRGNFPDRFSGHQFPNYSSELNVNALLLGDSALYLCASSLPGVEGNTEAFFGQGTRLTVV.

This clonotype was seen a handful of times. This CDR3 is CASSPTREETQYF. CDR3 sequence (DNA): TGTGCCAGCAGCCCGACGCGGGAAGAGACCCAGTACTTC. This rearrangement joins TRBV7-3 to TRBJ2-5; TRBD2 might be the D (5 bases). The germline V gene encodes CDR1 SGHTA and CDR2 FQGTGA. The CDR3 sequence is 13 residues long. The V end was cut by 5 bases, the J end by 3 bases, with 10 bases between. Full variable domain (remainder filled in from reference TRBV7-3 and TRBJ2-5): GAGVSQTPSNKVTEKGKYVELRCDPISGHTALYWYRQSLGQGPEFLIYFQGTGAADDSGLPNDRFFAVRPEGSVSTLKIQRTERGDSAVYLCASSPTREETQYFGPGTRLLVL.

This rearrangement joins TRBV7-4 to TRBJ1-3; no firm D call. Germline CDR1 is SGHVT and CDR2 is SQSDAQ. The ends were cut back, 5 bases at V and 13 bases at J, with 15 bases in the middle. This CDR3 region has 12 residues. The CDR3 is CASSPGSNRIYF. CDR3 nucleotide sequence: TGTGCCAGCAGCCCCGGATCAAACCGTATATATTTT.

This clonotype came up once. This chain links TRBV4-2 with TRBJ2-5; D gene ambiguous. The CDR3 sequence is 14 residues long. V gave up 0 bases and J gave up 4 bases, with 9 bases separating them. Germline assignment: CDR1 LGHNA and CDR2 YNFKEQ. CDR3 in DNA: TGTGCCAGCAGCCAAGATAGTTCGCGAGAGACCCAGTACTTC. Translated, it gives CASSQDSSRETQYF.

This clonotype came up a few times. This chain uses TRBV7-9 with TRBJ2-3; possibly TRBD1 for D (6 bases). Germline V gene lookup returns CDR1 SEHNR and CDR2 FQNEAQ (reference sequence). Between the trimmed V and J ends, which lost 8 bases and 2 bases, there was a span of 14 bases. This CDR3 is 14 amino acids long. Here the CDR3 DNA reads TGTGCCAGCCGTTTAGGGGGAGCCACAGATACGCAGTATTTT. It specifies CASRLGGATDTQYF.

As DNA, the CDR3 is TGTGCCACCAAGACAAGATCCACCGGGGAGCTGTTTTTT. It encodes CATKTRSTGELFF. The chain recombines TRBV10-3 with TRBJ2-2; D call uncertain. Germline V gives CDR1 ENHRY, CDR2 SYGVKD. The CDR3 is made up of 13 amino acids. The V and J ends lost 10 bases and 4 bases respectively, with 13 bases between them.